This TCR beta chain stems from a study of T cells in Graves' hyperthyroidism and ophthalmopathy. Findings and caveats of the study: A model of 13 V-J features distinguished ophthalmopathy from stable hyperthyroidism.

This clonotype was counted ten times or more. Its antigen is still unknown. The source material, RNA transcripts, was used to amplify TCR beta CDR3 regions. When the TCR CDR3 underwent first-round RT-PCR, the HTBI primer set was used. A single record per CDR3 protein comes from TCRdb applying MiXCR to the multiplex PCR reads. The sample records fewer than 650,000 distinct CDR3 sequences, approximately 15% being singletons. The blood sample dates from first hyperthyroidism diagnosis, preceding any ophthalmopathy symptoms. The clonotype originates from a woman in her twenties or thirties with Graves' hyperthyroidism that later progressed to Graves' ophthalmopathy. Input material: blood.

The CDR3 bases are TGTGCCAGCAGTTTATCAGGTGCTCCCCACGAGCAGTACTTC. Amino acids: CASSLSGAPHEQYF. This chain links TRBV28 with TRBJ2-7, with D unclear. The CDR3 extends over 14 amino acids. V lost 1 base, J lost 5 bases, and 12 bases lay in between. Germline-derived CDR1 and CDR2 are MDHEN and SYDVKM.